These 14 T cell receptor beta chains originate from one sample sequenced in a study of blood T cell repertoires in COVID-19. Clones were sequenced by immunoSEQ multiplex PCR, and TCRdb holds only the in-frame ones, with some missing. The data contain about 42,000 clones, 86% of them singletons. The sequenced sample consisted of peripheral blood. The receptor set was obtained from a man in his 70s with acute or convalescent COVID-19.

This chain joins TRBV7-3 and TRBJ2-7; TRBD2 agrees at 11 bases. CDR1 is SGHTA, CDR2 FQGTGA, per germline. V was clipped by 1 base and J by 7 bases; unmatched bases: 6. The CDR3 covers 15 residues. CDR3 in DNA: TGTGCCAGCAGCTTAATGGGACTAGCGGAGTCGGAGCAGTACTTC. Residues: CASSLMGLAESEQYF.

This clone was seen just once. This chain links TRBV29-1 with TRBJ1-2; 9 positions agree with TRBD1. The CDR3 totals 13 residues. V lost 4 bases to trimming and J lost 7 bases; unmatched junction nucleotides: 7. Germline values: CDR1 SQVTM, CDR2 ANQGSEA. The CDR3 reads CSVVGNRGLGYTF. In nucleotides, the CDR3 is TGCAGCGTTGTTGGAAACAGGGGGCTTGGCTACACCTTC.

J is TRBJ1-1 and V is TRBV5-1; 12 bases align to TRBD1. The CDR3 is 17 residues long. V was clipped by 4 bases and J by 4 bases; unmatched bases: 11. Germline V lookup: CDR1 SGHRS, CDR2 YFSETQ. CDR3 coding DNA: TGCGCCAGCAGCCTCCGGGACAGGGGGCCTGGTACCACTGAAGCTTTCTTT. It encodes CASSLRDRGPGTTEAFF.

J is TRBJ1-3 and V is TRBV11-2; D uncertain. The CDR3 extends over 17 amino acids. V dropped 2 bases and J dropped 2 bases, with 16 bases sitting between them. Germline CDR1 and CDR2: SGHAT and FQNNGV. The CDR3 protein is CASSLKLGKTPGNTIYF. The DNA for the CDR3 is TGTGCCAGCAGCTTAAAATTGGGCAAGACGCCTGGAAACACCATATATTTT.

The chain has TRBV18 and TRBJ1-1; TRBD1 is a possible D gene (5 bases). Per the germline V gene, CDR1 is KGHSH and CDR2 is LQKENI. The length of the CDR3 is 14 residues. V was shortened by 6 bases and J by 1 base, with 12 bases between the two germline ends. CDR3 protein: CASSVNRGNTEAFF. The CDR3 region has the DNA TGTGCCAGCTCGGTTAATAGGGGGAACACTGAAGCTTTCTTT. The variable domain in full, completed from reference TRBV18 and TRBJ1-1, reads NAGVMQNPRHLVRRRGQEARLRCSPMKGHSHVYWYRQLPEEGLKFMVYLQKENIIDESGMPKERFSAEFPKEGPSILRIQQVVRGDSAAYFCASSVNRGNTEAFFGQGTRLTVV.

The chain joins TRBV7-9 to TRBJ1-4; 7 bases match TRBD1. V lost 1 base to trimming and J lost 8 bases; unmatched junction nucleotides: 10. The CDR3 is 16 amino acids. Germline CDR1 is SEHNR and CDR2 is FQNEAQ (reference sequence). CDR3 region: CASSLGRQGEGEKLFF. The CDR3 DNA reads as TGTGCCAGCAGCTTAGGACGACAGGGAGAAGGAGAAAAACTGTTTTTT.

The DNA for the CDR3 is TGTGCCAGCAGCCAAGGAAGAGGTGGGGAGACCCAGTACTTC. Its protein is CASSQGRGGETQYF. The V and J genes are TRBV3-1 (or the pseudogene TRBV3-2) and TRBJ2-5, with D uncertain. Trimming shortened V by 1 base and J by 5 bases, and 11 bases separated the two germline ends. The CDR3 totals 14 residues. Germline V gene lookup returns CDR1 LGHDT and CDR2 YNNKEL (reference sequence).

The chain recombines TRBV6-2 or TRBV6-3 with TRBJ2-1, with 7 bases that match TRBD1. The germline gives CDR1 MNHEY, CDR2 SVGEGT. CDR3 length equals 15 residues. J gave up 2 bases and V 4 bases, and 5 bases lay outside the gene matches. The CDR3 DNA follows: TGTGCCAGCAGTTTACAGGGGCCCGCCTACAATGAGCAGTTCTTC. The encoded protein is CASSLQGPAYNEQFF.

The DNA of the CDR3 is TGTGCCAGCAGCTACGGCGGGACAGGGGGGGATCAGCCCCAGCATTTT. Amino acids: CASSYGGTGGDQPQHF. This chain joins TRBV7-2 and TRBJ1-5, with 11 positions matching TRBD1. This CDR3 has 16 residues. With V trimmed by 4 bases and J by 5 bases, 7 bases remained unmatched. CDR1 SGHTA and CDR2 FQGNSA come from the germline V gene.

This clone was observed once. V usage is TRBV3-1 (or the pseudogene TRBV3-2) and J usage is TRBJ1-1; D gene uncertain. In germline, CDR1 is LGHDT, CDR2 YNNKEL (reference sequence). The CDR3 runs 13 residues. V lost 9 bases and J lost 1, with 12 bases in between. For the CDR3, the DNA is TGTGCCAGTTCAAGAGGTGAGAACACTGAAGCTTTCTTT. It codes for CASSRGENTEAFF.

The J gene is TRBJ2-6, the V gene TRBV4-2; D is ambiguous. Germline lookup yields CDR1 LGHNA and CDR2 YNFKEQ. V lost 0 bases to trimming and J lost 4 bases, with 19 bases between them. The CDR3 contains 19 residues. CDR3 region: CASSQDPPQLDRGANVLTF. The CDR3, as DNA: TGTGCCAGCAGCCAAGATCCCCCACAGTTGGATCGCGGGGCCAACGTCCTGACTTTC.

V gene TRBV10-3 combines with J gene TRBJ2-1, with a tentative D call TRBD2 (6 bases). CDR1 is ENHRY, CDR2 SYGVKD, per germline. The CDR3 consists of 10 residues. With 10 bases removed from V and 7 bases from J, the gap between germline ends came to 8 bases. The CDR3 reads CATGENEQFF. The CDR3, as DNA: TGTGCCACGGGGGAGAATGAGCAGTTCTTC.

The V and J genes are TRBV11-1 and TRBJ2-1, with D maybe TRBD2 (6 bases). V lost 5 bases and J 8 bases, leaving 10 bases between the germline ends. The CDR3 runs to 12 residues. CDR1 is SGHAT, CDR2 FQDESV, per germline (reference sequence). As DNA, the CDR3 is TGTGCCAGCAGCCGGGGAGGCTATGAGCAGTTCTTC. This sequence encodes CASSRGGYEQFF.

The rearrangement links TRBV5-1 to TRBJ1-3, with a tentative D call TRBD1 (6 bases). The CDR3 spans 15 residues. Germline loops: CDR1 SGHRS, CDR2 YFSETQ. V was clipped by 4 bases and J by 1 base, with 12 bases between them. In DNA, the CDR3 is TGCGCCAGCAGCCAGCTACAGGGATCTGGAAACACCATATATTTT. Its protein is CASSQLQGSGNTIYF. Together with reference TRBV5-1 and TRBJ1-3, the CDR3 gives the full variable domain: KAGVTQTPRYLIKTRGQQVTLSCSPISGHRSVSWYQQTPGQGLQFLFEYFSETQRNKGNFPGRFSGRQFSNSRSEMNVSTLELGDSALYLCASSQLQGSGNTIYFGEGSWLTVV.